This T cell receptor beta chain was sequenced for a study of T cells after yellow fever vaccination. General study results and limits: The study re-detected most primary-vaccination clones after the booster (under 97% CD4, roughly 85% CD8).

5'RACE template switching added a universal primer site and UMIs to TCR cDNA. TCRdb reanalysed the 5' RACE reads using MiXCR and keeps one entry per CDR3 protein. The sample lists 200,000 to 300,000 distinct CDR3 sequences; approximately 3.5% were seen once. This clonotype was seen ten or more times. No antigen is known for it. Germline assignment: CDR1 SGHAT and CDR2 FQNNGV. The CDR3 has 14 residues. The V end was cut by 2 bases, the J end by 2 bases, with 10 bases between. The specimen was PBMCs, collected 15 days after the yellow fever booster vaccination. This sequence joins TRBV11-2 and TRBJ2-7; D possibly corresponds to TRBD2 (5 bases). The receptor was isolated from a man between 18 and 29 years old who received the YFV17D yellow fever vaccine. For the CDR3, the DNA is TGTGCCAGCAGCTTAAGTGGGCGGGCCTACGAGCAGTACTTC. Its translation: CASSLSGRAYEQYF.